These 26 T cell receptor beta chains came from one sample sequenced in a study of shared clonotypes between healthy human individuals. CD45RO-negative cells were positively selected for CCR7, leaving out terminally differentiated effector memory CD45RA+ cells. Sequenced by immunoSEQ multiplex PCR; TCRdb stores in-frame clones only, minus some. Among under 700,000 clones listed, 85% to 95% were seen once. Source material: naive CD8+ T cells sorted from blood. These receptors were obtained from a woman in her 30s in good health.

The chain joins TRBV2 to TRBJ1-2; D is possibly TRBD1 (5 bases). Germline CDR1 SNHLY, CDR2 FYNNEI. Trimming shortened V by 5 bases and J by 2 bases, and 12 bases separated the two germline ends. The CDR3 contains 14 residues. CDR3 loop: CASSPQGVNYGYTF. CDR3 sequence (DNA): TGTGCCAGCAGTCCCCAGGGAGTAAACTATGGCTACACCTTC.

This clone came up once. The rearrangement links TRBV28 to TRBJ1-5, with TRBD1 identical over 7 bases. The CDR3 has 13 residues. Germline V CDR1 and CDR2: MDHEN, SYDVKM. CDR3: CAQETGVGQPQHF. The CDR3 coding sequence is TGTGCTCAAGAAACAGGGGTCGGACAGCCCCAGCATTTT.

In this sample, this clone turned up once. The chain is built from TRBV7-9 and TRBJ2-7, with D possibly called TRBD1 or TRBD2 (6 bases each). Trimming stripped 3 bases from V and 5 bases from J, with 11 bases between. This CDR3 has 13 residues. CDR1 SEHNR and CDR2 FQNEAQ come from the germline V gene (reference sequence). The CDR3 protein is CASSFGGRNEQYF. The CDR3 DNA reads as TGTGCCAGCAGCTTCGGGGGCAGGAACGAGCAGTACTTC.

V usage is TRBV5-8 and J usage is TRBJ2-7; no reliable D call. Germline CDR1 is SGHTS and CDR2 is YDEGEE. The V and J ends lost 7 bases and 1 base respectively, with 15 bases between them. This CDR3 has 14 residues. The CDR3 is CASGKEPSSYEQYF. CDR3 DNA: TGTGCCAGCGGAAAGGAACCCTCTTCCTACGAGCAGTACTTC.

This chain uses TRBV27 with TRBJ1-5; a possible D gene is TRBD1 (5 bases). Per the germline V gene, CDR1 is MNHEY and CDR2 is SMNVEV (reference sequence). This CDR3 region has 14 residues. V lost 6 bases and J 3 bases, leaving 12 bases between the germline ends. CDR3 coding DNA: TGTGCCAGCAGATTCACAGGCTCCAATCAGCCCCAGCATTTT. Protein: CASRFTGSNQPQHF.

With regard to this clone: The identical CDR3 is also encoded by other nucleotide sequences in the sample. The V call is TRBV27, the J call TRBJ2-7, with TRBD2 identical over 11 bases. The V gene's germline CDR1 is MNHEY and CDR2 SMNVEV (reference sequence). Germline trimming cut 5 bases from V and 3 bases from J; bases unmatched to any gene: 6. CDR3 length: 15 residues. CDR3: CASSPGTSGNYEQYF. The CDR3 DNA is TGTGCCAGCAGTCCCGGGACTAGCGGAAACTACGAGCAGTACTTC.

V gene TRBV29-1 combines with J gene TRBJ1-3; the D gene is possibly TRBD1 (5 bases). Germline V gene sequence: CDR1 SQVTM, CDR2 ANQGSEA. The CDR3 loop spans 15 amino acids. Trimming shortened V by 6 bases and J by 4 bases, and 19 bases separated the two germline ends. The CDR3, as DNA: TGCAGCGTCTTAATATCTAGGGGCGCAGGAAACACCATATATTTT. It specifies CSVLISRGAGNTIYF.

The chain is built from TRBV15 and TRBJ1-5; TRBD1 agrees at 10 bases. This CDR3 has 15 residues. With 6 bases clipped from V and 3 bases from J, the junction kept 5 bases outside the gene matches. Germline CDR1 LNHNV, CDR2 YYDKDF (reference sequence). The CDR3 protein is CATSMTGGFNQPQHF. The CDR3 coding sequence is TGTGCCACCAGTATGACAGGGGGCTTCAATCAGCCCCAGCATTTT.

This chain joins TRBV10-3 and TRBJ2-7; the D call may be TRBD1 or TRBD2 (5 bases each). Trimming took 5 bases from V and 4 from J, leaving 12 bases between them. In germline, CDR1 is ENHRY, CDR2 SYGVKD. The CDR3 covers 13 residues. For the CDR3, the DNA is TGTGCCATCAGTTTGGGGGTCTGGTACGAGCAGTACTTC. It encodes CAISLGVWYEQYF.

V is TRBV9 and J is TRBJ2-5; tentatively, D is TRBD1 or TRBD2 (5 bases each). This CDR3 is built from 16 residues. The V gene's germline CDR1 is SGDLS and CDR2 YYNGEE. V shed 3 bases and J shed 5 bases, with 20 bases lying between them. CDR3 sequence (DNA): TGTGCCAGCAGCGCGGGACCCCCTGGGGCCAGGGAGACCCAGTACTTC. Amino acids: CASSAGPPGARETQYF. Full variable domain (missing parts from reference TRBV9 and TRBJ2-5): DSGVTQTPKHLITATGQRVTLRCSPRSGDLSVYWYQQSLDQGLQFLIQYYNGEERAKGNILERFSAQQFPDLHSELNLSSLELGDSALYFCASSAGPPGARETQYFGPGTRLLVL.

This chain uses TRBV19 with TRBJ1-1, with D tentatively TRBD1 (5 bases). V lost 2 bases, J lost 2 bases, and 9 bases lay in between. The CDR3 is made up of 14 amino acids. From germline, CDR1 is LNHDA and CDR2 SQIVND (reference sequence). The CDR3 coding sequence is TGTGCCAGTAGTATAACGGGGGGTAACACTGAAGCTTTCTTT. It translates to CASSITGGNTEAFF.

V is TRBV9 and J is TRBJ2-3, with 7 bases fitting TRBD2. Germline lookup yields CDR1 SGDLS and CDR2 YYNGEE. The CDR3 is made up of 14 amino acids. V shed 5 bases and J 2 bases; nucleotides not matched to a gene: 5. CDR3 protein: CASSMGGDTDTQYF. For the CDR3, the DNA is TGTGCCAGCAGTATGGGAGGGGACACAGATACGCAGTATTTT.

The V gene is TRBV7-9, the J gene TRBJ2-3, with unresolved D. CDR1 is SEHNR and CDR2 is FQNEAQ in the germline V gene (reference sequence). The CDR3 extends over 13 amino acids. V was trimmed by 5 bases and J by 5 bases, leaving 11 bases between them. The CDR3 loop reads CASSLTSEDTQYF. The CDR3 nucleotides are TGTGCCAGCAGCCTCACGTCGGAAGATACGCAGTATTTT.

The chain links TRBV29-1 to TRBJ2-3; TRBD2 is a possible D gene (5 bases). Trimming removed 7 bases at V and 0 bases at J, with 14 bases between. This CDR3 comprises 14 residues. In germline, CDR1 is SQVTM, CDR2 ANQGSEA. This chain's CDR3 is CSAFPAVSTDTQYF. The DNA for the CDR3 is TGCAGCGCGTTTCCAGCGGTGAGCACAGATACGCAGTATTTT.

The chain has TRBV27 and TRBJ2-5; no clear D gene. Matching the DNA end better, TRBJ2-7 makes the J call doubtful. CDR1 MNHEY and CDR2 SMNVEV come from the germline V gene (reference sequence). This CDR3 has 15 residues. The CDR3 bases are TGTGCCAGCAGTTTTACTTCAGGCGTGACCTACGAGCAGTACTTC. It encodes CASSFTSGVTYEQYF.

Concerning this clone itself: The same CDR3 arises from other DNA sequences in this sample as well. V gene TRBV6-6 combines with J gene TRBJ1-1, with no clear D. V was shortened by 7 bases and J by 2 bases, with 5 bases between the two germline ends. Per germline, CDR1 MNHNY and CDR2 SVGAGI (reference sequence). This CDR3 is 11 amino acids long. Here the CDR3 reads CASTENTEAFF. CDR3 in DNA: TGTGCCAGCACCGAAAACACTGAAGCTTTCTTT.

As to this clone: The sample holds other DNA sequences that translate to the same CDR3. V gene TRBV5-4 combines with J gene TRBJ2-7; D uncertain. The length of the CDR3 is 11 residues. Germline V gives CDR1 SGHNT, CDR2 YYREEE (reference sequence). V dropped 5 bases and J dropped 6 bases, with 9 bases sitting between them. The CDR3 here is CASSTSSEQYF. In DNA form, the CDR3 reads TGTGCCAGCAGTACTTCATCCGAGCAGTACTTC.

This rearrangement joins TRBV7-6 to TRBJ2-1, with 7 bases matching TRBD2. CDR3 size: 14 residues. Looked up from germline, CDR1 is SGHVS and CDR2 is FNYEAQ. With 5 bases clipped from V and 1 base from J, the junction kept 2 bases outside the gene matches. DNA for the CDR3: TGTGCCAGCAGCCTTAGCGGGTCCTACAATGAGCAGTTCTTC. This encodes CASSLSGSYNEQFF.

This clone appeared once. The chain uses TRBV19 and TRBJ1-4, with TRBD1 identical over 7 bases. The CDR3 totals 13 residues. Germline V gene data show CDR1 as LNHDA and CDR2 as SQIVND (reference sequence). V shed 3 bases, J shed 8 bases, and the junction held 3 bases outside the gene matches. The CDR3 coding sequence is TGTGCCAGTAGTATTCCAGGGGGGGAAAAACTGTTTTTT. Amino acid sequence: CASSIPGGEKLFF.

The V and J genes are TRBV10-1 and TRBJ1-5; no clear D gene. Germline CDR1 is WNHNN and CDR2 is SYGVQD (reference sequence). Trimming pared 1 base from V and 11 bases from J, leaving 12 bases between. The CDR3 loop spans 13 amino acids. In nucleotides, the CDR3 is TGCGCCAGCAGTGAGTATACAGTCGGCGCCCAGCATTTT. Its translation: CASSEYTVGAQHF.

The chain has TRBV29-1 and TRBJ1-1; unclear D gene. Germline-derived CDR1 and CDR2 are SQVTM and ANQGSEA. The length of the CDR3 is 11 residues. The V end was cut by 3 bases, the J end by 6 bases, with 8 bases between. The CDR3: CSVDIRAEAFF. CDR3 sequence (DNA): TGCAGCGTTGACATTAGGGCTGAAGCTTTCTTT. The whole variable domain, filled in from reference TRBV29-1 and TRBJ1-1, reads SAVISQKPSRDICQRGTSLTIQCQVDSQVTMMFWYRQQPGQSLTLIATANQGSEATYESGFVIDKFPISRPNLTFSTLTVSNMSPEDSSIYLCSVDIRAEAFFGQGTRLTVV.

The J gene is TRBJ2-7, the V gene TRBV11-2, with TRBD2 as a possible D gene (6 bases). The germline V gene encodes CDR1 SGHAT and CDR2 FQNNGV. Trimming stripped 1 base from V and 6 bases from J, with 19 bases between. The CDR3 runs 16 residues. CDR3 sequence reads: CASSLGGVAGRGEQYF. CDR3 nucleotides: TGTGCCAGCAGCTTAGGTGGCGTGGCGGGGAGAGGCGAGCAGTACTTC.

The chain uses TRBV15 and TRBJ2-7, with D tentatively TRBD2 (5 bases). The CDR3 sequence is 16 residues long. Trimming stripped 3 bases from V and 4 bases from J, with 19 bases between. Germline CDR1 reads LNHNV; CDR2 reads YYDKDF (reference sequence). Here the CDR3 DNA reads TGTGCCACCAGCAGGGGGATTATGGGAGCAAGGTACGAGCAGTACTTC. Protein product: CATSRGIMGARYEQYF.

As to this clone: An end of the junction does not agree with germline; a read error may underlie this. This rearrangement joins TRBV6-5 to TRBJ2-3; 10 bases agree with TRBD2. The CDR3 sequence is 15 residues long. Germline lookup yields CDR1 MNHEY and CDR2 SVGAGI. The chain's CDR3 is CATSQREGFPDTQYF. The CDR3 DNA reads as TGTGCCACCAGTCAGCGGGAGGGTTTCCCAGATACGCAGTATTTT.

The J gene is TRBJ2-1, the V gene TRBV6-5; 10 bases match TRBD2. V lost 8 bases and J lost 7; bases outside the gene matches: 5. This CDR3 region has 13 residues. The germline gives CDR1 MNHEY, CDR2 SVGAGI. CDR3 loop: CASAAGGGNEQFF. The CDR3 bases are TGTGCCAGCGCAGCGGGAGGGGGTAATGAGCAGTTCTTC.

The chain carries TRBV9 and TRBJ1-1, with D maybe TRBD1 (5 bases). Per the germline V gene, CDR1 is SGDLS and CDR2 is YYNGEE. The V gene lost 3 bases and the J gene lost 0 bases, with 12 bases spanning the gap. The CDR3 is 15 residues long. The CDR3 nucleotides read TGTGCCAGCAGCGGCGGGGGGTGGATGAACACTGAAGCTTTCTTT. Amino acid sequence: CASSGGGWMNTEAFF.